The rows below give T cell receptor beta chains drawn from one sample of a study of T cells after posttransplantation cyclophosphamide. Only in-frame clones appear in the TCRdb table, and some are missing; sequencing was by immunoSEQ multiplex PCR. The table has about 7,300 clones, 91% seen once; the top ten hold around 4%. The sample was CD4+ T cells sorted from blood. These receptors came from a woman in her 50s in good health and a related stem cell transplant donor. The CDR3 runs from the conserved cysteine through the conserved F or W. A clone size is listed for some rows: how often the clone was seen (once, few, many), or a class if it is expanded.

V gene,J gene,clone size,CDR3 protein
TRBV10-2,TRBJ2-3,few,CASSESTSTDTQYF
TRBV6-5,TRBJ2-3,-,CASSYGTGSPDTQYF
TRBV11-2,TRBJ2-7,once,CASSQTGGAGEQYF
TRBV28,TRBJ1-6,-,CASSFRRGTASSYNSPLHF
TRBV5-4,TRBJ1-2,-,CASSLGQANYGYTF
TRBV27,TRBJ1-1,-,CASSFFGTGGMNTEAFF
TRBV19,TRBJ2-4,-,CATRSPDRAKNIQYF
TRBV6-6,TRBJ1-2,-,CASSSLRPGQGYGYTF
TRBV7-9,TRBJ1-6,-,CASSLYSPLHF
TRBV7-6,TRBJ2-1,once,CASSSTLARGGGRSSYNEQFF
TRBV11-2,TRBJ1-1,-,CASSLARGRVEAFF
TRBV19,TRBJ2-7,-,CASSITSGRLYEQYF
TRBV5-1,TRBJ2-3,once,CASSYTSRGATDTQYF
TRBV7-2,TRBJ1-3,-,CASSFGPGGGIYF
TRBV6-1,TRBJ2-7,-,CASSDRANEQYF
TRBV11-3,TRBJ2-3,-,CASSLGAATDTQYF
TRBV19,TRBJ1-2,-,CASSNSYGYTF
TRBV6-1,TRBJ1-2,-,CASSEAGARNGYGYTF
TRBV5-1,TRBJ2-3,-,CASSISPAGTSTDTQYF
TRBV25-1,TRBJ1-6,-,CASSGDAGTGDNSPLHF
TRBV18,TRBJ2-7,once,CASSPSGSGQLYEQYF
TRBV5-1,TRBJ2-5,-,CASSSASGGREETQYF
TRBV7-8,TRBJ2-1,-,CASSPTLGNYNEQFF
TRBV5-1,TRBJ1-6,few,CASSPGDSANSPLHF
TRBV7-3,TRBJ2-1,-,CASRLAGEWVNEQFF
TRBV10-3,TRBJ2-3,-,CASAGLGADTQYF
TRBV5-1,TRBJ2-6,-,CASSLEGQVSSGANVLTF